Listed below are T cell receptor beta chains from one sample, sequenced in a study of CD8 T cells in Susac syndrome. TCRdb re-called the immunoSEQ multiplex PCR reads through MiXCR, storing one row per CDR3 protein. The sample has fewer than 85,000 distinct CDR3 sequences, 94% seen once. The specimen sequenced was CD8+ T cells from PBMCs. Every receptor here comes from a human donor with Susac syndrome. Both conserved end residues are trimmed from each CDR3. The order of the fields is clone size, J gene, V gene, CDR3 protein. The size field is filled for only some rows; it gives once, few, many or a size class.

>-|TRBJ2-3|TRBV6-5
ASSYAPSGYTDTQY
>-|TRBJ2-2|TRBV2
ASTGQSTGELF
>-|TRBJ2-2|TRBV6-2/TRBV6-3
ASYFQPGQQNTGELF
>-|TRBJ1-2|TRBV5-1
ASSLDSGAPNYGYT
>-|TRBJ2-1|TRBV19
ASTAYNEQF
>-|TRBJ1-1|TRBV2
ASLFTEAF
>-|TRBJ2-1|TRBV7-9
ASSLIAGGVKNEQF
>-|TRBJ2-5|TRBV7-9
ASSYRDGEETQY
>once|TRBJ1-1|TRBV7-9
ASSSPQVSLAEAF
>-|TRBJ2-5|TRBV5-6
ASSLPRGGETQY
>-|TRBJ2-7|TRBV5-1
ASRDGRNYEQY
>-|TRBJ2-7|TRBV7-6
ASSPPGQGYYEQY
>-|TRBJ1-2|TRBV27
ASRKGQGIGYT
>-|TRBJ2-5|TRBV14
ASSFSGRETQY
>-|TRBJ2-1|TRBV28
ASSHGQGRSYNEQF
>-|TRBJ1-5|TRBV18
ASSPADNQPQH
>-|TRBJ2-1|TRBV9
ASSVEVGYNEQF
>-|TRBJ2-2|TRBV30
AWSAGMVGELF
>-|TRBJ1-5|TRBV9
ASSVGSNQPQH
>-|TRBJ2-6|TRBV30
AWSMEAGANVLT